These T cell receptor beta chains were read from a single sample in a study of shared clonotypes between healthy human individuals. Profiling relied on immunoSEQ multiplex PCR, and the TCRdb table lists in-frame clones only, not all of them. The sample consists of about 690,000 clones, around 90% of them appearing once. The material sequenced was memory CD8+ T cells from PBMCs. These receptor sequences come from a man aged 18 to 30 in good health. Some clones in this sample may be carry-over from other donors' samples. The CDR3 runs from the conserved cysteine through the conserved F or W. The order of the fields is J gene, CDR3 length, clone size, V gene, D gene, CDR3 protein, CDR3 DNA. D genes are given only for firm matches. Clone size is shown for a subset of rows, as once, few, many or a class of expanded clone.

j_gene: TRBJ2-1
len: 16
abundance: NA
v_gene: TRBV28
d_gene: NA
CDR3aa: CASSPLSGGAYNEQFF
CDR3nt: TGTGCCAGCAGTCCGCTCTCAGGGGGGGCCTACAATGAGCAGTTCTTC

j_gene: TRBJ1-1
len: 16
abundance: NA
v_gene: TRBV27
d_gene: NA
CDR3aa: CASSLMGATWNTEAFF
CDR3nt: TGTGCCAGCAGTTTGATGGGGGCGACCTGGAACACTGAAGCTTTCTTT

j_gene: TRBJ2-1
len: 16
abundance: NA
v_gene: TRBV4-2
d_gene: TRBD2
CDR3aa: CASSQALAGEVDEQFF
CDR3nt: TGTGCCAGCAGCCAAGCACTAGCGGGAGAGGTAGATGAGCAGTTCTTC

j_gene: TRBJ2-3
len: 15
abundance: NA
v_gene: TRBV6-1
d_gene: TRBD1
CDR3aa: CASSEPGQGPDTQYF
CDR3nt: TGTGCCAGCAGTGAGCCGGGACAGGGACCAGATACGCAGTATTTT

j_gene: TRBJ1-6
len: 15
abundance: NA
v_gene: TRBV10-2
d_gene: NA
CDR3aa: CASIQRRSGNSPLHF
CDR3nt: TGCGCCAGCATACAGCGAAGATCGGGTAATTCACCCCTCCACTTT

j_gene: TRBJ1-1
len: 13
abundance: once
v_gene: TRBV7-9
d_gene: NA
CDR3aa: CASSHGQNTEAFF
CDR3nt: TGTGCCAGCAGCCATGGACAGAACACTGAAGCTTTCTTT

j_gene: TRBJ2-5
len: 14
abundance: NA
v_gene: TRBV28
d_gene: NA
CDR3aa: CASSFTSSQETQYF
CDR3nt: TGTGCCAGCAGTTTTACTAGCAGCCAAGAGACCCAGTACTTC

j_gene: TRBJ1-2
len: 14
abundance: NA
v_gene: TRBV2
d_gene: TRBD1
CDR3aa: CASSEDRSNYGYTF
CDR3nt: TGTGCCAGCAGCGAGGACAGGAGTAACTATGGCTACACCTTC

j_gene: TRBJ2-7
len: 19
abundance: once
v_gene: TRBV28
d_gene: TRBD2
CDR3aa: CASSGIFGTSGKSSYEQYF
CDR3nt: TGTGCCAGCAGCGGCATCTTTGGGACTAGCGGGAAGTCCTCCTACGAGCAGTACTTC

j_gene: TRBJ2-6
len: 17
abundance: NA
v_gene: TRBV28
d_gene: NA
CDR3aa: CASSLGGGWAGANVLTF
CDR3nt: TGTGCCAGCAGTTTGGGAGGGGGTTGGGCTGGGGCCAACGTCCTGACTTTC

j_gene: TRBJ1-6
len: 16
abundance: NA
v_gene: TRBV4-2
d_gene: TRBD1
CDR3aa: CASSQGQGESNSPLHF
CDR3nt: TGTGCCAGCAGCCAAGGACAGGGTGAGTCGAATTCACCCCTCCACTTT

j_gene: TRBJ1-1
len: 15
abundance: few
v_gene: TRBV14
d_gene: TRBD1
CDR3aa: CASSRQHRGGSEAFF
CDR3nt: TGTGCCAGCAGCCGGCAGCACAGGGGAGGTTCTGAAGCTTTCTTT

j_gene: TRBJ2-5
len: 15
abundance: NA
v_gene: TRBV28
d_gene: TRBD2
CDR3aa: CASSLLAGEEETQYF
CDR3nt: TGTGCCAGCAGTTTATTAGCGGGAGAGGAAGAGACCCAGTACTTC

j_gene: TRBJ2-1
len: 16
abundance: NA
v_gene: TRBV6-1
d_gene: TRBD2
CDR3aa: CASSEEFGWGGNEQFF
CDR3nt: TGTGCCAGCAGTGAAGAATTCGGGTGGGGGGGCAATGAGCAGTTCTTC

j_gene: TRBJ2-7
len: 16
abundance: NA
v_gene: TRBV11-2
d_gene: NA
CDR3aa: CASSLDSGELSYEQYF
CDR3nt: TGTGCCAGCAGCTTAGATTCAGGGGAATTATCCTACGAGCAGTACTTC

j_gene: TRBJ2-7
len: 13
abundance: NA
v_gene: TRBV19
d_gene: NA
CDR3aa: CASSMFLSYEQYF
CDR3nt: TGTGCCAGTAGTATGTTCCTCTCCTACGAGCAGTACTTC

j_gene: TRBJ1-6
len: 16
abundance: NA
v_gene: TRBV27
d_gene: TRBD1
CDR3aa: CASSSWTGSYNSPLHF
CDR3nt: TGTGCCAGCAGTTCCTGGACAGGGAGCTATAATTCACCCCTCCACTTT